Shown below are 17 T cell receptor beta chains from a single sample sequenced in a study of Graves' ophthalmopathy and Graves' hyperthyroidism. RNA transcripts were the template, and TCR beta CDR3 regions were amplified from them. First-round RT-PCR relied on HTBI primers, and a second-round multiplex PCR came next. TCRdb re-called the multiplex PCR reads through MiXCR, storing one row per CDR3 protein. The sample shows 150,000 or so distinct CDR3 sequences, 35% to 50% of them seen only once. The specimen sequenced was peripheral blood. Receptors were obtained from a man aged 25-45 years with Graves' ophthalmopathy.

This clonotype came up once. J is TRBJ2-7 and V is TRBV6-5; maybe TRBD1 (6 bases). V lost 4 bases and J lost 7, with 14 bases in between. Germline values: CDR1 MNHEY, CDR2 SVGAGI. This CDR3 region has 13 residues. The DNA of the CDR3 is TGTGCCAGCAGTTCCGCACAGGGATTGGAGCAGTACTTC. Its translation is CASSSAQGLEQYF.

In its sample, this clonotype was seen many times. The chain has TRBV6-2 or TRBV6-3 and TRBJ1-5; the D gene is possibly TRBD1 (6 bases). V lost 6 bases and J 7 bases, leaving 19 bases between the germline ends. This CDR3 has 15 residues. Germline CDR1 MNHEY, CDR2 SVGEGT. DNA of the CDR3: TGTGCCAGCAGACTCCGCCGGGGGCCTGGGCAGCCCCAGCATTTT. As protein: CASRLRRGPGQPQHF.

This clonotype came up many times. The chain recombines TRBV12-3 or TRBV12-4 with TRBJ2-2; no clear D gene. This CDR3 contains 15 residues. V was shortened by 7 bases and J by 1 base, with 13 bases between the two germline ends. The CDR3 is CASTPARVNTGELFF. CDR3 nucleotides: TGTGCCAGCACCCCTGCTCGGGTGAACACCGGGGAGCTGTTTTTT.

Many counts were recorded for this clonotype. V is TRBV6-1 and J is TRBJ2-7; maybe TRBD1 (6 bases). CDR1 and CDR2 (germline): MNHNS, SASEGT. This CDR3 is 15 amino acids long. V was clipped by 4 bases and J by 0 bases, with 13 bases between them. Here the CDR3 DNA reads TGTGCCAGCAGTGCCGGGACACGGAGCTCCTACGAGCAGTACTTC. Its protein is CASSAGTRSSYEQYF.

This chain links TRBV11-2 with TRBJ1-2; the D gene is possibly TRBD1 (6 bases). Germline V lookup: CDR1 SGHAT, CDR2 FQNNGV. V lost 3 bases, J lost 5 bases, and 19 bases lay in between. CDR3 length: 16 residues. The CDR3 DNA reads as TGTGCCAGCAGCTTTCCTTTACAGGGCTATCCTTATGGCTACACCTTC. This translates into CASSFPLQGYPYGYTF. The whole variable domain, remainder taken from reference TRBV11-2 and TRBJ1-2, is EAGVAQSPRYKIIEKRQSVAFWCNPISGHATLYWYQQILGQGPKLLIQFQNNGVVDDSQLPKDRFSAERLKGVDSTLKIQPAKLEDSAVYLCASSFPLQGYPYGYTFGSGTRLTVV.

Ten or more counts support this clonotype. The chain joins TRBV2 to TRBJ2-7; the match to TRBD1 covers 8 bases. The CDR3 loop spans 12 amino acids. In germline, CDR1 is SNHLY, CDR2 FYNNEI. V shed 8 bases, J shed 6 bases, and the junction held 6 bases outside the gene matches. CDR3: CASETGGSEQYF. CDR3 DNA: TGTGCCAGCGAAACAGGGGGGAGCGAGCAGTACTTC.

This clonotype was seen many times. V and J are TRBV7-2 and TRBJ2-3; 10 bases agree with TRBD2. V was clipped by 3 bases and J by 1 base; unmatched bases: 10. CDR3 length: 18 amino acids. Germline CDR1 is SGHTA and CDR2 is FQGNSA. The chain's CDR3 is CASSFRASGSRGTDTQYF. The CDR3 region has the DNA TGTGCCAGCAGCTTTAGGGCTAGCGGGAGTAGAGGCACAGATACGCAGTATTTT.

This clonotype was seen more than once but under ten times. The rearrangement joins TRBV20-1 to TRBJ2-7, with D possibly TRBD2 on 6 matching bases. Germline CDR1 is DFQATT and CDR2 is SNEGSKA (reference sequence). The CDR3 spans 14 residues. V shed 6 bases and J shed 1 base, with 16 bases lying between them. This chain's CDR3 is CSAYPEGRSYEQYF. The DNA for the CDR3 is TGCAGTGCCTACCCGGAGGGACGGTCCTACGAGCAGTACTTC.

The chain links TRBV6-2 or TRBV6-3 to TRBJ1-1, with unresolved D. With 6 bases removed from V and 1 base from J, the gap between germline ends came to 9 bases. In germline, CDR1 is MNHEY, CDR2 SVGEGT. This CDR3 has 13 amino acids. As DNA, the CDR3 is TGTGCCAGCAGAAACCGGGAGAACACTGAAGCTTTCTTT. Its protein is CASRNRENTEAFF.

This clonotype was seen at least ten times. The chain joins TRBV28 to TRBJ1-1, with a weak D call TRBD1 (5 bases). The CDR3 is 12 amino acids. The germline CDR1 and CDR2 sequences are MDHEN and SYDVKM. Trimming took off 11 bases at V and 5 bases at J, with 15 bases between the two ends. CDR3 nucleotide sequence: TGTGCCCTGGGGGGGAAGGATACTGAAGCTTTCTTT. It encodes CALGGKDTEAFF.

In its sample, this clonotype was seen many times. This chain links TRBV12-3 or TRBV12-4 with TRBJ2-5; TRBD2 agrees at 9 bases. Trimming at V came to 6 bases and at J to 4 bases, leaving 6 bases not matched to a gene. The CDR3 runs to 14 residues. In DNA form, the CDR3 reads TGTGCCAGCAGCGGAGGACTAGCGTCAGAGACCCAGTACTTC. This encodes CASSGGLASETQYF.

At least ten counts were recorded for this clonotype. V is TRBV6-5 and J is TRBJ2-2; D tentatively fits TRBD1 or TRBD2 (5 bases each). The CDR3 runs 13 residues. Germline V CDR1 and CDR2: MNHEY, SVGAGI. V dropped 2 bases and J dropped 5 bases, with 6 bases sitting between them. CDR3 in amino acids: CASSYEGTGELFF. DNA for the CDR3: TGTGCCAGCAGTTACGAGGGGACCGGGGAGCTGTTTTTT.

The chain couples TRBV30 to TRBJ2-6; D gene unclear. Trimming shortened V by 4 bases and J by 2 bases, and 9 bases separated the two germline ends. The CDR3 is 14 residues long. Germline lookup yields CDR1 GTSNPN and CDR2 SVGIG (reference sequence). DNA for the CDR3: TGTGCCTGGAAGGCGGTACCTGGGGCCAACGTCCTGACTTTC. Translated: CAWKAVPGANVLTF.

The rearrangement joins TRBV11-2 to TRBJ2-5; TRBD1 aligns across 7 bases. The junction had 3 bases not matched to a gene; V was cut back by 6 bases and J by 2 bases. The CDR3 runs 13 residues. Germline CDR1 SGHAT, CDR2 FQNNGV. The CDR3 bases are TGTGCCAGCAGACAGGGGTCTCAAGAGACCCAGTACTTC. Encoded protein: CASRQGSQETQYF.

The chain joins TRBV27 to TRBJ1-5; TRBD1 matches at 10 bases. Germline assignment: CDR1 MNHEY and CDR2 SMNVEV (reference sequence). The CDR3 totals 15 residues. J was trimmed by 2 bases and V by 4 bases; bases with no gene match: 2. The DNA for the CDR3 is TGTGCCAGCAGTTGGACAGGGGGGGGCAATCAGCCCCAGCATTTT. Residues: CASSWTGGGNQPQHF.

In this sample, this clonotype turned up many times. CDR3 in amino acids: CATSDSLGSRGYTF. Written as DNA, the CDR3 is TGTGCCACCAGTGATTCCCTAGGCAGCCGGGGCTACACCTTC. The J gene is TRBJ1-2, the V gene TRBV24-1, with no clear D. Looked up from germline, CDR1 is KGHDR and CDR2 is SFDVKD. The V gene lost 2 bases and the J gene lost 8 bases, with 14 bases spanning the gap. The CDR3 length is 14 residues.

This clonotype occurred many times. V gene TRBV9 combines with J gene TRBJ1-3; D unresolved. Between the trimmed V and J ends, which lost 0 bases and 0 bases, there was a span of 10 bases. Germline V gene lookup returns CDR1 SGDLS and CDR2 YYNGEE. The CDR3 sequence is 16 residues long. CDR3 sequence (DNA): TGTGCCAGCAGCGTAGCCCCAACGGACTCTGGAAACACCATATATTTT. Translated: CASSVAPTDSGNTIYF. The variable domain in full, with the rest retrieved from reference TRBV9 and TRBJ1-3, is DSGVTQTPKHLITATGQRVTLRCSPRSGDLSVYWYQQSLDQGLQFLIQYYNGEERAKGNILERFSAQQFPDLHSELNLSSLELGDSALYFCASSVAPTDSGNTIYFGEGSWLTVV.